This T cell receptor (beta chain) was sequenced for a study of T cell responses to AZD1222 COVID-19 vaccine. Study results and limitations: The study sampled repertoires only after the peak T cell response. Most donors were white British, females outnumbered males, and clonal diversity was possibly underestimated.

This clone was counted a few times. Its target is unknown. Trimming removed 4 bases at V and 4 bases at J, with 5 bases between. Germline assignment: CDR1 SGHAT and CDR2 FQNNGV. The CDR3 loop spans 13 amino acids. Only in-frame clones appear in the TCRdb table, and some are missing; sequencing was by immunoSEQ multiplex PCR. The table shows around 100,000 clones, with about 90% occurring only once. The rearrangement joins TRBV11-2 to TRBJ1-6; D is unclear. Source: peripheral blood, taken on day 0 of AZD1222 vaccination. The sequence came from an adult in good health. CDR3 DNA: TGTGCCAGCAGCTCGGAATATAATTCACCCCTCCACTTT. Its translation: CASSSEYNSPLHF. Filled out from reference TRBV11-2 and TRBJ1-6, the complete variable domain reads EAGVAQSPRYKIIEKRQSVAFWCNPISGHATLYWYQQILGQGPKLLIQFQNNGVVDDSQLPKDRFSAERLKGVDSTLKIQPAKLEDSAVYLCASSSEYNSPLHFGNGTRLTVT.